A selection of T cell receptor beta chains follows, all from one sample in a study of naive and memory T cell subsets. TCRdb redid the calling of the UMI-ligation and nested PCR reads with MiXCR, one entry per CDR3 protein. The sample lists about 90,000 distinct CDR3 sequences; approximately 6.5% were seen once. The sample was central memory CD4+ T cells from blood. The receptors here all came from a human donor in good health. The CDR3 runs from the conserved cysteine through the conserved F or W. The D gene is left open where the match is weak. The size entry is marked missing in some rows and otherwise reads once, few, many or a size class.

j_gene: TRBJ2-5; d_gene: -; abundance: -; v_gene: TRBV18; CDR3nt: TGTGCCAGCTCTCAGAACAGTGGAGAGACCCAGTACTTC; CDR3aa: CASSQNSGETQYF
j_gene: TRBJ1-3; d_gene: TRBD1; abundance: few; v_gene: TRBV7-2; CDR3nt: TGTGCCAGCAGCTTAGCAACAGGGGGCGTATATGGAAACACCATATATTTT; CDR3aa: CASSLATGGVYGNTIYF
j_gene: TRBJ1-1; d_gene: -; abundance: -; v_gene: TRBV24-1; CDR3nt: TGTGCCACCAGGGGCCCCGGCACTGAAGCTTTCTTT; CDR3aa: CATRGPGTEAFF
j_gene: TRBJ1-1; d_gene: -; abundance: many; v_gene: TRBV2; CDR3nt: TGTGCCAGCGTTAGGCACAGTAACACTGAAGCTTTCTTT; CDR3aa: CASVRHSNTEAFF
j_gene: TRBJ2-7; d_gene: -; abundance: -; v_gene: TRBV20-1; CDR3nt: TGCAGTGCTTTAGACAGCCCGTACACCTACGAGCAGTACTTC; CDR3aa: CSALDSPYTYEQYF
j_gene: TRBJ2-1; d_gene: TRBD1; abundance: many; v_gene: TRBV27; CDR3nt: TGTGCCAGCACTGGGGACAGGTCCAATGAGCAGTTCTTC; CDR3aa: CASTGDRSNEQFF
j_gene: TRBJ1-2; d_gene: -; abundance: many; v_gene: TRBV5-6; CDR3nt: TGTGCCAGCAGCTTGGTGGGGGCAGGGCCTAACTATGGCTACACCTTC; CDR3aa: CASSLVGAGPNYGYTF
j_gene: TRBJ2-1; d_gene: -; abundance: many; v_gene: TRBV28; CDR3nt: TGTGCCAGCAGTCCGCATCGTGAGGTCAATGAGCAGTTCTTC; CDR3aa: CASSPHREVNEQFF
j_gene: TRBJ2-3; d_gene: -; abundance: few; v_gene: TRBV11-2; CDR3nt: TGTGCCAGCAGCGCTAGCTCCGTTGTGAGCACAGATACGCAGTATTTT; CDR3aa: CASSASSVVSTDTQYF
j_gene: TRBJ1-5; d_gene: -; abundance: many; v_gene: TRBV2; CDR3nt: TGTGCCAGCCGGAGGACAGTTAGCAATCAGCCCCAGCATTTT; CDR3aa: CASRRTVSNQPQHF
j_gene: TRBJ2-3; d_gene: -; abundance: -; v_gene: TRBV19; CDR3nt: TGTGCCAGTAACTCGGCCAGAAGAAACACAGATACGCAGTATTTT; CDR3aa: CASNSARRNTDTQYF
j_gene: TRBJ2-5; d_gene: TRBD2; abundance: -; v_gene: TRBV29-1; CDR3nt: TGCAGCGTTGGGACTAGCGGGAGGCAAGAGACCCAGTACTTC; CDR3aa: CSVGTSGRQETQYF
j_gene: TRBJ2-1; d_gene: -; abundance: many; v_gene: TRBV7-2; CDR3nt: TGTGCCAGCAGCTTACGGCTAGCCGGCTACAATGAGCAGTTCTTC; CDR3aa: CASSLRLAGYNEQFF
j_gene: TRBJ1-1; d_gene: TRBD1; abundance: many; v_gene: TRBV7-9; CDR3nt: TGTGCCAGCAGCACACGTACCGGACAGGGGAACACTGAAGCTTTCTTT; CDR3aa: CASSTRTGQGNTEAFF
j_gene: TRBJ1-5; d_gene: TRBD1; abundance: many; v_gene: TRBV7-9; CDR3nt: TGTGCCAGCAGTTTTGGGACAGGACTAAATCAGCCCCAGCATTTT; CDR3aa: CASSFGTGLNQPQHF
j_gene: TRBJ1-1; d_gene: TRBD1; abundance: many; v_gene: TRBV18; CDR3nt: TGTGCCAGCTCAATGGGTCGACAGGGGGTAGAAGCAGCTTTCTTT; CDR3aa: CASSMGRQGVEAAFF
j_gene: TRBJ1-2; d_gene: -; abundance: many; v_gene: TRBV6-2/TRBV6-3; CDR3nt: TGTGCCAGCAGAACCGTAATGGGAGACTATGGCTACACCTTC; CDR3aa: CASRTVMGDYGYTF